Presented here are 3 T cell receptor beta chains from one specimen sequenced in a study of T-cell memory formation after mild COVID-19. TCRdb recomputed calls from the 5' RACE reads with MiXCR, one row per CDR3 protein. The sample lists about 340,000 distinct CDR3 sequences; around 20% were seen once. The sequenced material came from PBMCs or a T cell subset sorted from them (not recorded which). These receptors were collected from a man younger than 35 who had mild COVID-19 (a few samples of this study predate the infection). Cell type and time point are not known.

This clonotype showed up just a few times. This chain joins TRBV29-1 and TRBJ1-1, with D possibly matching TRBD1 (5 bases). CDR3 length: 13 amino acids. The germline gives CDR1 SQVTM, CDR2 ANQGSEA. The V end was cut by 1 base, the J end by 1 base, with 7 bases between. CDR3 amino acids: CSVEGTQNTEAFF. The CDR3 nucleotides read TGCAGCGTTGAAGGGACACAGAACACTGAAGCTTTCTTT.

V and J are TRBV11-2 and TRBJ2-5; the D gene is possibly TRBD2 (5 bases). The CDR3 loop spans 13 amino acids. V shed 7 bases and J shed 4 bases, with 13 bases lying between them. The germline CDR1 and CDR2 sequences are SGHAT and FQNNGV. CDR3 in DNA: TGTGCCAGCACCAAGGTCGGGGTAGAGACCCAGTACTTC. As protein: CASTKVGVETQYF.

The chain uses TRBV6-2 or TRBV6-3 and TRBJ1-5, with D perhaps TRBD1 (6 bases). The CDR3 length is 13 residues. V lost 5 bases and J 5 bases, leaving 10 bases between the germline ends. CDR1 and CDR2 (germline): MNHEY, SVGEGT. In DNA, the CDR3 is TGTGCCAGCAGTAAACAGGGATATCAGCCCCAGCATTTT. It codes for CASSKQGYQPQHF.